This T cell receptor (beta chain) is from a study of T cells after yellow fever vaccination. The junction had 10 bases not matched to a gene; V was cut back by 6 bases and J by 9 bases. Looked up from germline, CDR1 is LGHNT and CDR2 is FRNRAP. There are 15 residues in the CDR3. General study points: Abundant clonotypes (contaminants from the bulk population) could be present in FACS-sorted repertoires. Most primary-vaccination clones reappeared after the booster (about 97% CD4, around 88% CD8).

This clonotype was counted at least ten times. The antigen remains unidentified. Template switching with 5'RACE generated the TCR cDNA and added a universal primer site and UMIs. MiXCR, applied by TCRdb to the 5' RACE reads, yields one record per CDR3 protein. The data show fewer than 350,000 distinct CDR3 sequences, 3.6% seen once. The rearrangement joins TRBV12-5 to TRBJ1-3, with 11 bases lining up with TRBD1. This sample comprised PBMCs, obtained on the day of the yellow fever booster vaccination. This sequence was found in a man aged 18 to 29 who received the YFV17D yellow fever vaccine. The CDR3 coding sequence is TGTGCTAGTGGGCCCCCGGGACAGGGGGTACCCACCATATATTTT. This translates into CASGPPGQGVPTIYF.